A single sample is the source of the 4 T cell receptor beta chains below, sequenced in a study of T cell changes during pregnancy in multiple sclerosis. The table came from immunoSEQ multiplex PCR; TCRdb's copy has only in-frame clones and leaves some out. This sample has tens of thousands of clones; roughly 92% occur once, and the top ten carry around 2%. The sequences come from peripheral blood, collected in the second trimester of pregnancy. These receptors all stem from a female donor with multiple sclerosis, enrolled in a pregnancy study.

The CDR3 sequence is CASSTSGRYEQYF. In nucleotides, the CDR3 is TGTGCCAGTAGTACTAGCGGGAGGTACGAGCAGTACTTC. The chain uses TRBV19 and TRBJ2-7, with TRBD2 matching 11 bases. After removal of 4 bases from V and 4 bases from J, the junction contained 0 bases not matched to a gene. Germline values: CDR1 LNHDA, CDR2 SQIVND (reference sequence). The length of the CDR3 is 13 residues.

The V and J genes are TRBV2 and TRBJ2-7, with TRBD2 matching over 12 bases. V shed 6 bases, J shed 5 bases, and the junction held 5 bases outside the gene matches. CDR1 and CDR2 (germline): SNHLY, FYNNEI. The CDR3 is 14 residues long. In DNA form, the CDR3 reads TGTGCCAGCAGCCTAGCGGGAGGGCCCCACGAGCAGTACTTC. Protein: CASSLAGGPHEQYF.

This rearrangement joins TRBV11-3 to TRBJ2-2; D gene unclear. CDR3 size: 14 residues. Trimming took 5 bases from V and 7 from J, leaving 14 bases between them. Germline V CDR1 and CDR2: SGHNT, YENEEA. CDR3 residues: CASSPLGSGGELFF. CDR3 DNA: TGTGCCAGCAGCCCCCTTGGTTCCGGCGGGGAGCTGTTTTTT.

This chain connects TRBV7-6 to TRBJ2-7; D not resolved. CDR3 length: 12 residues. The germline V and J ends were trimmed by 1 base and 6 bases, with 7 bases remaining between them. Germline V gene sequence: CDR1 SGHVS, CDR2 FNYEAQ. The CDR3, as DNA: TGTGCCAGCAGCTTAGTGGGCGCCGAGCAGTACTTC. The encoded protein is CASSLVGAEQYF.